This T cell receptor beta chain stems from a study of cytomegalovirus exposure and HLA in healthy donors. In the study overall: Sequencing of about 179 million T cells in an earlier analysis found around 120 million unique TCR beta sequences.

Trimming removed 0 bases from V and 0 bases from J, with 10 bases in between. The germline V gene encodes CDR1 SGDLS and CDR2 YYNGEE. The CDR3 contains 16 residues. Notes on the study in general: Previous analysis showed most TCR beta V segments were productive about 90% or about 30% of the time.

About this clone: Its specificity is unknown.

13 Jbeta primers and 60 Vbeta primers were used for the PCR. Using immunoSEQ multiplex PCR, the repertoire was profiled, and TCRdb retains in-frame clones only, with some absent. Here the sample table reports about 67,000 clones. The chain links TRBV9 to TRBJ1-3; D gene unclear. The source is a boy aged 5-17 years in good health and CMV-seronegative. What was sequenced was PBMCs. CDR3 DNA sequence: TGTGCCAGCAGCGTAGGGAACAGCCTCTCTGGAAACACCATATATTTT. It yields the protein CASSVGNSLSGNTIYF.